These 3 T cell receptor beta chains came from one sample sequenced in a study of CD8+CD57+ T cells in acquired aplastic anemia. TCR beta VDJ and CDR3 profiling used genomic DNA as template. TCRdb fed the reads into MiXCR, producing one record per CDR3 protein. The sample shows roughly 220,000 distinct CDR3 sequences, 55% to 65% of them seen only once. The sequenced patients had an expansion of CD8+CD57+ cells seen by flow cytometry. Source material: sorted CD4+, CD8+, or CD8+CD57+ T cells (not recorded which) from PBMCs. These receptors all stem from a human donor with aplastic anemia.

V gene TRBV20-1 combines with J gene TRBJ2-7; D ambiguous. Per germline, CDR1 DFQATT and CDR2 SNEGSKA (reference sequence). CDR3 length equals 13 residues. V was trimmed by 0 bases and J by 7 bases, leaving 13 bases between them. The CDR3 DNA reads TGCAGTGCTAGAGATCGTAGCCAGAAGGAGCAGTACTTC. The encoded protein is CSARDRSQKEQYF.

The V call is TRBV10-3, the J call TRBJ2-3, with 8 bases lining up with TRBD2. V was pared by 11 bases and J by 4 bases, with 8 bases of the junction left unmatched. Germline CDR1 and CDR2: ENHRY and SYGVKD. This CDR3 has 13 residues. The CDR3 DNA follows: TGTGCCCTGGGTGCGGGGGGCCCAGATACGCAGTATTTT. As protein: CALGAGGPDTQYF.

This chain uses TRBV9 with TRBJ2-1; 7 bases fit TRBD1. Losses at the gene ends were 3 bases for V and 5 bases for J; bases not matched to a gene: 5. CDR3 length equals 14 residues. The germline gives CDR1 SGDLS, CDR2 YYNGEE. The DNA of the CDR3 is TGTGCCAGCAGCGGGACAGGCGTGAACAATGAGCAGTTCTTC. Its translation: CASSGTGVNNEQFF.